The T cell receptor (beta chain) described here comes from a study of blood T cell repertoires in COVID-19. Across the study: Sources were T cells, B-cell-depleted T cells, or PBMCs; the material itself was cDNA or gDNA.

The length of the CDR3 is 14 residues. J was trimmed by 3 bases and V by 6 bases; bases with no gene match: 2. The V gene's germline CDR1 is MRHNA and CDR2 SNTAGT. Using immunoSEQ multiplex PCR, the repertoire was profiled, and TCRdb retains in-frame clones only, with some absent. The table shows about 260,000 clones, with about 90% occurring only once. The receptor was isolated from a woman in her thirties with acute COVID-19. The J gene is TRBJ1-6, the V gene TRBV6-4, with TRBD1 matching 7 bases. Sequenced material: PBMCs or T cells enriched from blood (not recorded which). The chain's CDR3 is CASSGDSYNSPLHF. The CDR3 DNA follows: TGTGCCAGCAGCGGGGACAGCTATAATTCACCCCTCCACTTT.